This T cell receptor (beta chain) was captured by sequencing in a study of T-cell memory formation after mild COVID-19 (dated by TCRdb to the early 2020s). In terms of the full investigation: Most TCR sequence clusters were specific to one of the two donors. In two donors, T-cell clones that expanded and contracted after mild COVID-19 were tracked by sequencing TCRalpha and TCRbeta repertoires over time. Two young, previously healthy adult volunteers made up the cohort, one male and one female. Paper-wide results and their limitations: Some responding clones were detected in pre-infection memory, suggesting pre-existing cross-reactive memory T cells joined the SARS-CoV-2 response. SARS-CoV-2 specificity was not confirmed for the second-wave clones peaking on day 37. The study included only a couple of mild cases, and larger cohorts that include severe cases with pre-infection samples were judged to be necessary. Balanced CD4/CD8 phenotypes were observed for clones contracting from day 15 to 85, whereas a bias towards CD4+ was observed for a second wave of clones expanding from day 15 to 37. Contracting CD4+ clones were located mainly in the CM and EM memory subsets, whereas CD8+ clones were found to be enriched in EMRA.

Ficoll-Paque density gradient centrifugation was used to isolate PBMCs. These reads were obtained on an Illumina NovaSeq 6000. Using 5'RACE with constant-segment primers, TCRalpha and TCRbeta cDNA libraries were constructed, with sample barcodes and unique molecular identifiers added in the process. Trizol reagent was used to extract RNA from every sample. Library amplification was performed in two PCR steps, and a second sample barcode and Illumina TruSeq adapters were introduced in the second step. Sequencing of libraries was performed on an Illumina NovaSeq with 2 x 150 bp paired-end reads. Turning to the authors' computational methods: Reads were demultiplexed and collapsed into UMI-guided consensus sequences with migec v1.2.7. Using mixcr v2.1.11, UMI consensuses were aligned to TRA and TRB V and J templates and then assembled into clonotypes. A clonotype was counted as expanded or contracted only when both edgeR and NoisET called the clonotype significant, with the noise models trained on biological replicates. For edgeR calls, the cutoffs were a false discovery rate-adjusted p below 0.01 and a log2 fold-change threshold of 1. As an exploratory analysis of dynamics, max-normalized trajectories of the 1000 most abundant clonotypes were examined with PCA combined with hierarchical clustering. The CD4 or CD8 phenotype of responding clones was assigned using the separately sequenced CD4+ and CD8+ repertoires. Clones were called with MiXCR by TCRdb after fastp trimmed the public reads at Q25, and only in-frame beta chains were retained. For every CDR3 protein sequence, its rows merge into one entry that carries the most common genes and DNA. The V and J calls and clone size are TCRdb's, not the authors'. For this sample there are under 300,000 distinct CDR3 sequences; 15% to 20% appear just once. Under 25% of the sample goes to the ten largest clones.

This clonotype was observed many times. Which antigen it targets is not known. Base quality data are lacking; no much larger clone is found one base away. The material sequenced was PBMCs or a T cell subset sorted from them (not recorded which). The TCR comes from a man aged 18 to 30 who had mild COVID-19 (a few samples of this study predate the infection). The sample titles of this study are shuffled in the database, so cell type and time point are left out; the donor was told from shared clones.

This receptor carries the CDR3 CASSLAPNTQYF. The bases read TGTGCCAGCAGCTTAGCGCCTAATACGCAGTATTTT. In this chain, TRBV7-8 is recombined with TRBJ2-3; no D gene is confidently identified. The junction carries 5 bases between V and J, which are trimmed by 0 bases and 7 bases respectively. Looking up the germline V gene yields CDR1 SGHVS and CDR2 FQNEAQ. Reading from cysteine to phenylalanine, the CDR3 counts 12 amino acids. The sequence is cut down to CDR3 DNA, 36 bases in frame from base 1.